The clone carrying this T cell receptor beta chain was observed a single time. Sample-barcoded 5' priming and a J-beta primer mix drove a second PCR of roughly 6 to 12 cycles. From the 5' RACE reads, TCRdb called clonotypes with MiXCR, one entry per CDR3 protein. The sample includes roughly 830,000 distinct CDR3 sequences, 60% to 80% seen only once; the top ten take about a quarter. The CDR3 extends over 13 amino acids. Germline values: CDR1 GTSNPN, CDR2 SVGIG (reference sequence). Trimming stripped 2 bases from V and 0 bases from J, with 7 bases between. This sample was taken from a study of blood T cells in healthy people across ages.

This receptor was identified in a man aged 30-40 years in good health. The specimen was blood. The chain has TRBV30 and TRBJ1-2; possibly TRBD1 for D (5 bases). CDR3 in DNA: TGTGCCTGGAGTCCGGGGGCTAACTATGGCTACACCTTC. As protein: CAWSPGANYGYTF.